This T cell receptor beta chain was sequenced during a study of cytomegalovirus exposure and HLA in healthy donors. General study points: The study listed some 160 cytomegalovirus-associated TCR beta chains. Reports credit the classifier with highly specific, highly sensitive diagnosis of cytomegalovirus status. In vitro confirmation showed three CMV-associated chains to be CMV antigen specific.

The V end lost 2 bases, the J end lost 0 bases, and 12 bases lay between the germline ends. CDR3 length: 15 amino acids. Germline CDR1 and CDR2: SGHTS and YDEGEE. Separate from the approximately 650-subject first cohort, the 120-subject validation cohort was the one that the donors belonged to. Libraries were prepared by immunoSEQ multiplex PCR; TCRdb keeps only in-frame clonotypes and omits some of them. The sample lists 150,000 to 200,000 clones, 75% to 90% seen once, with 2% to 2.5% in the top ten. A note on this clone: The antigen remains unidentified.

Sequenced material: PBMCs. This TCR came from a woman in her late teens or twenties in good health and CMV-seronegative. This chain connects TRBV5-8 to TRBJ2-7, with D possibly being TRBD2 (5 bases). The CDR3 DNA sequence: TGTGCCAGCAGCTTTTCCGGGGTCAGCTCCTACGAGCAGTACTTC. This encodes CASSFSGVSSYEQYF.